A selection of T cell receptor beta chains follows, all from one sample in a study of T cells after yellow fever vaccination. TCRdb used MiXCR to reprocess the 5' RACE reads, holding one entry per CDR3 protein. Of about 160,000 distinct CDR3 sequences listed, approximately 6.8% are singletons. Here the sequenced sample was CD4+ T cells sorted from PBMCs, taken less than 6 days after the first yellow fever vaccination. The receptors come from a man younger than 30 who received the YFV17D yellow fever vaccine. The CDR3 runs from the conserved cysteine through the conserved F or W. Fields, in order: J gene, clone size, D gene, V gene, CDR3 protein, CDR3 DNA. The D gene is left open where the match is weak. Where a row states a size, it is once, few, many or the class of an expanded clone; other rows omit it.

TRBJ2-3,few,NA,TRBV20-1,CSARHLGVGTDTQYF,TGCAGTGCTAGACACCTTGGAGTGGGCACAGATACGCAGTATTTT
TRBJ2-7,NA,TRBD1,TRBV29-1,CSVRNGQVYEQYF,TGCAGCGTCCGCAACGGACAGGTCTACGAGCAGTACTTC
TRBJ2-1,many,NA,TRBV20-1,CSARDLGKEGPGSYNEQFF,TGCAGTGCTAGAGATCTGGGCAAGGAGGGCCCTGGGTCCTACAATGAGCAGTTCTTC
TRBJ2-2,NA,NA,TRBV14,CASSQDSPRYNTGELFF,TGTGCCAGCAGCCAAGATAGTCCCCGCTACAACACCGGGGAGCTGTTTTTT
TRBJ2-5,NA,TRBD1,TRBV5-6,CASSLVDRVVETQYF,TGTGCCAGCAGCTTGGTGGACAGGGTGGTAGAGACCCAGTACTTC
TRBJ1-2,NA,TRBD1,TRBV20-1,CSARLTGANYGYTF,TGCAGTGCTAGATTGACAGGGGCGAACTATGGCTACACCTTC
TRBJ1-2,many,NA,TRBV5-1,CASSLFVSGDGYTF,TGCGCCAGCAGCTTGTTTGTATCGGGGGATGGCTACACCTTC
TRBJ2-1,many,NA,TRBV4-3,CASSRDISPDNEQFF,TGCGCCAGCAGCCGCGACATAAGTCCCGACAATGAGCAGTTCTTC
TRBJ2-1,many,NA,TRBV7-6,CASSFGPEPFF,TGTGCCAGCAGCTTTGGGCCCGAGCCGTTCTTC
TRBJ2-2,NA,NA,TRBV7-3,CASSPPNTVELFF,TGTGCCAGCAGCCCTCCCAACACCGTGGAGCTGTTTTTT
TRBJ1-2,many,TRBD1,TRBV2,CASSTPGTGINYGYTF,TGTGCCAGCAGTACACCCGGGACAGGGATTAACTATGGCTACACCTTC
TRBJ2-5,NA,TRBD1,TRBV24-1,CATSDSGTEFQETQYF,TGTGCCACCAGTGACTCCGGGACAGAATTCCAAGAGACCCAGTACTTC
TRBJ2-1,many,TRBD2,TRBV6-2/TRBV6-3,CATSFGTSGMNEQFF,TGTGCCACTAGCTTCGGGACTAGCGGGATGAATGAGCAGTTCTTC
TRBJ2-5,NA,TRBD2,TRBV29-1,CSVGSLAGETQYF,TGCAGCGTTGGGTCACTAGCGGGAGAGACCCAGTACTTC
TRBJ1-1,NA,TRBD1,TRBV12-3/TRBV12-4,CASSREGQTFSNTEAFF,TGTGCCAGCAGTCGCGAGGGACAGACTTTTAGCAACACTGAAGCTTTCTTT
TRBJ2-3,few,NA,TRBV7-9,CASRAADTQYF,TGTGCCAGCAGGGCTGCAGATACGCAGTATTTT
TRBJ1-4,NA,NA,TRBV9,CASELLATNEKLFF,TGTGCCAGCGAGCTTTTGGCAACTAATGAAAAACTGTTTTTT
TRBJ2-7,many,TRBD1,TRBV15,CATSRDLTGAGSYEQYF,TGTGCCACCAGCAGAGATCTTACAGGGGCAGGTTCCTACGAGCAGTACTTC
TRBJ2-5,many,NA,TRBV6-5,CASSYSGSFVVETQYF,TGTGCCAGCAGTTACTCGGGTAGCTTTGTTGTGGAGACCCAGTACTTC
TRBJ2-5,many,NA,TRBV5-5,CASNLGPAETQYF,TGTGCCAGCAATCTAGGGCCAGCGGAGACCCAGTACTTC
TRBJ1-1,NA,NA,TRBV13,CASSGGAGVYTEAFF,TGTGCCAGCAGCGGGGGCGCAGGGGTATACACTGAAGCTTTCTTT
TRBJ2-2,many,NA,TRBV27,CASSLSAGELFF,TGTGCCAGCAGTTTATCCGCCGGGGAGCTGTTTTTT
TRBJ2-5,many,NA,TRBV12-3/TRBV12-4,CASSVSVVPRAIQETQYF,TGTGCCAGCTCAGTTTCGGTAGTTCCGAGAGCTATACAAGAGACCCAGTACTTC
TRBJ2-2,many,TRBD1,TRBV5-5,CASSVFDRDTGELFF,TGTGCCAGCAGCGTTTTTGACAGGGACACCGGGGAGCTGTTTTTT
TRBJ2-2,few,NA,TRBV5-1,CASKVGNTGELFF,TGCGCCAGCAAGGTGGGGAACACCGGGGAGCTGTTTTTT
TRBJ1-1,many,TRBD1,TRBV5-1,CASNTGAIGNTEAFF,TGCGCCAGCAACACAGGGGCCATCGGGAACACTGAAGCTTTCTTT
TRBJ1-1,many,NA,TRBV6-6,CASSYISGTEAFF,TGTGCCAGCAGTTACATCTCGGGCACTGAAGCTTTCTTT
TRBJ1-5,many,NA,TRBV28,CASSLVNQPQHF,TGTGCCAGCAGTTTAGTCAATCAGCCCCAGCATTTT
TRBJ2-5,NA,NA,TRBV6-5,CASSYMYGGGQETQYF,TGTGCCAGCAGTTACATGTACGGAGGCGGCCAAGAGACCCAGTACTTC
TRBJ2-1,many,NA,TRBV20-1,CSAPRFSNEQFF,TGCAGTGCTCCCCGGTTCAGCAATGAGCAGTTCTTC
TRBJ2-5,many,TRBD2,TRBV6-5,CASSYSPSGGKETQYF,TGTGCCAGCAGTTACAGCCCTAGCGGGGGTAAAGAGACCCAGTACTTC
TRBJ1-3,many,NA,TRBV7-2,CASSLARYSGNTIYF,TGTGCCAGCAGCTTAGCGCGTTACTCTGGAAACACCATATATTTT